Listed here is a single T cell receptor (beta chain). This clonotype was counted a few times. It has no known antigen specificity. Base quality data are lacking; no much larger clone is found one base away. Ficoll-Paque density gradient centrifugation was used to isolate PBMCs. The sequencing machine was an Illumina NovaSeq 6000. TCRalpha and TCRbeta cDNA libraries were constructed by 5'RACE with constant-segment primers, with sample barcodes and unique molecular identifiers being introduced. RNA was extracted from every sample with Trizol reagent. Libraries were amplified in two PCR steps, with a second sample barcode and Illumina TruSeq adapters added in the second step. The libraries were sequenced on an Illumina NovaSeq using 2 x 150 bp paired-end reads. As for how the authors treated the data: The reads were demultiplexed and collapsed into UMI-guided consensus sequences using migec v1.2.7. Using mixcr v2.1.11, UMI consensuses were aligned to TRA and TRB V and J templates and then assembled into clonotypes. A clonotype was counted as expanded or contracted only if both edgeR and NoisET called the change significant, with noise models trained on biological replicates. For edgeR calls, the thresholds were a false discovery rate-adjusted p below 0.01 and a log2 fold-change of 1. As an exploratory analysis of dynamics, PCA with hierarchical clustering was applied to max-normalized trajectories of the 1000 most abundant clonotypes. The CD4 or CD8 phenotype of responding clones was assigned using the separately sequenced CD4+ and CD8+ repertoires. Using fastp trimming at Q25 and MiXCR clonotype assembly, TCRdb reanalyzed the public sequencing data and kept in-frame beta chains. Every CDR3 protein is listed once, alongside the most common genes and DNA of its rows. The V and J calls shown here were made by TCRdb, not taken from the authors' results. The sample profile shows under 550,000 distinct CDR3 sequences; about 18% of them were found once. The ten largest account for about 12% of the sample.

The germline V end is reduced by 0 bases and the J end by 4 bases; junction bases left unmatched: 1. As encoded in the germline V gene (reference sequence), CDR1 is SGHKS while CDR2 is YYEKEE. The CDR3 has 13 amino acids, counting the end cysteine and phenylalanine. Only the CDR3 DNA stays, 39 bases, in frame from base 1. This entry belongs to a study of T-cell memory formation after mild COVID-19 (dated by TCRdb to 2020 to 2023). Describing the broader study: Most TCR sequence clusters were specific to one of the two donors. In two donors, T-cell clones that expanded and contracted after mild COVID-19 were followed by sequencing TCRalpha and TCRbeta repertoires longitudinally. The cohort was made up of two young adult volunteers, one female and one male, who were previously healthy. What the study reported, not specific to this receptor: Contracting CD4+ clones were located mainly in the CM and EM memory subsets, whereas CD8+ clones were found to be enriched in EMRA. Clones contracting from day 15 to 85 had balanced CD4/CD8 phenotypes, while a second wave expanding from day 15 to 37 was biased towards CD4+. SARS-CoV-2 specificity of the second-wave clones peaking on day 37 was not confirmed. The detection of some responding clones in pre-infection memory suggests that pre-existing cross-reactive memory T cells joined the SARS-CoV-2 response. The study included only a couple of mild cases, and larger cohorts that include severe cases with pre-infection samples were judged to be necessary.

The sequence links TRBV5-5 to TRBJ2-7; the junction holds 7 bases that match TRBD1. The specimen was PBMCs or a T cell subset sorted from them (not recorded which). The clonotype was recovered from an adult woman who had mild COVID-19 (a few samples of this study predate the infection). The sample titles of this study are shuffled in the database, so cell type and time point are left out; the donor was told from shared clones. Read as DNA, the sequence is TGTGCCAGCAGCTTGGCGGACAGGTACGAGCAGTACTTC. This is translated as CASSLADRYEQYF.